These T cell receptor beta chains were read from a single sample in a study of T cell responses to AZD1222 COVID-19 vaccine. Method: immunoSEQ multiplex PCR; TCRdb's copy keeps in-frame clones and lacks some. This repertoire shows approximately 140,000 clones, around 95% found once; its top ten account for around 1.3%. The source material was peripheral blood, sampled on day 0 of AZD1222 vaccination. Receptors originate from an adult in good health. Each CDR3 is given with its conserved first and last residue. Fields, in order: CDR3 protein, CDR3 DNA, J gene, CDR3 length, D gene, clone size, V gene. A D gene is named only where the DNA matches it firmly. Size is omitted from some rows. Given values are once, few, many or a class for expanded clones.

CDR3: CASNLGVSYNSPLHF
DNA: TGCGCCAGCAACCTCGGGGTTTCCTATAATTCACCCCTCCACTTT
J: TRBJ1-6
length: 15
D: NA
size: NA
V: TRBV5-1

CDR3: CASSLEGRQETQYF
DNA: TGCGCCAGCAGCTTGGAGGGGAGACAAGAGACCCAGTACTTC
J: TRBJ2-5
length: 14
D: NA
size: NA
V: TRBV5-1

CDR3: CASSRAQRTGELFF
DNA: TGTGCCAGTAGTAGGGCCCAGCGGACCGGGGAGCTGTTTTTT
J: TRBJ2-2
length: 14
D: NA
size: NA
V: TRBV19

CDR3: CAISESAANTGELFF
DNA: TGTGCCATCAGTGAGTCAGCTGCGAACACCGGGGAGCTGTTTTTT
J: TRBJ2-2
length: 15
D: NA
size: once
V: TRBV10-3

CDR3: CASSQVGLPVGTDTQYF
DNA: TGTGCCAGCAGCCAAGTAGGACTCCCGGTGGGTACAGATACGCAGTATTTT
J: TRBJ2-3
length: 17
D: NA
size: NA
V: TRBV4-2

CDR3: CASRPPGPDYGYTF
DNA: TGTGCCAGTCGCCCTCCCGGGCCCGACTATGGCTACACCTTC
J: TRBJ1-2
length: 14
D: NA
size: few
V: TRBV28

CDR3: CASSQANYGYTF
DNA: TGTGCCAGCAGCCAAGCAAACTATGGCTACACCTTC
J: TRBJ1-2
length: 12
D: NA
size: NA
V: TRBV4-2

CDR3: CATSLGNQPQHF
DNA: TGTGCCACCAGTTTGGGGAATCAGCCCCAGCATTTT
J: TRBJ1-5
length: 12
D: NA
size: NA
V: TRBV15

CDR3: CASSPEGTGVATNEKLFF
DNA: TGTGCCAGCAGCCCCGAGGGGACAGGGGTCGCAACTAATGAAAAACTGTTTTTT
J: TRBJ1-4
length: 18
D: TRBD1
size: NA
V: TRBV7-9

CDR3: CASSFETRISSGYTF
DNA: TGCGCCAGCAGCTTTGAGACCCGTATTTCTAGCGGCTACACCTTC
J: TRBJ1-2
length: 15
D: NA
size: NA
V: TRBV5-1

CDR3: CASSYGMVEYGYTF
DNA: TGTGCCAGCAGTTACGGGATGGTTGAGTATGGCTACACCTTC
J: TRBJ1-2
length: 14
D: NA
size: NA
V: TRBV28

CDR3: CASRWRGGQETQYF
DNA: TGTGCCAGCAGGTGGCGGGGAGGCCAAGAGACCCAGTACTTC
J: TRBJ2-5
length: 14
D: NA
size: NA
V: TRBV9

CDR3: CASSASVARAGANVLTF
DNA: TGTGCCAGCAGCGCATCGGTGGCTCGAGCTGGGGCCAACGTCCTGACTTTC
J: TRBJ2-6
length: 17
D: NA
size: NA
V: TRBV7-9

CDR3: CASSLRRYSSGYTF
DNA: TGTGCCAGCAGCTTGCGGAGATACTCGAGCGGCTACACCTTC
J: TRBJ1-2
length: 14
D: NA
size: NA
V: TRBV5-8

CDR3: CASSHTSGGAGGETQYF
DNA: TGTGCCAGCAGCCACACTAGCGGGGGGGCCGGCGGAGAGACCCAGTACTTC
J: TRBJ2-5
length: 17
D: TRBD2
size: NA
V: TRBV3-1/TRBV3-2

CDR3: CATSDDRGYEAFF
DNA: TGTGCCACCAGTGATGACAGGGGATATGAAGCTTTCTTT
J: TRBJ1-1
length: 13
D: TRBD1
size: NA
V: TRBV24-1

CDR3: CASSLGLAVETQYF
DNA: TGCGCCAGCAGCTTGGGACTAGCGGTAGAGACCCAGTACTTC
J: TRBJ2-5
length: 14
D: TRBD2
size: NA
V: TRBV5-1

CDR3: CASSQTGSGNTIYF
DNA: TGTGCCAGCAGTCAGACAGGGTCTGGAAACACCATATATTTT
J: TRBJ1-3
length: 14
D: TRBD1
size: few
V: TRBV6-5